This entry describes one TCR beta chain. The data were obtained in a study of T cell changes during pregnancy in multiple sclerosis. J lost 0 bases, V lost 4 bases, and 4 bases had no gene match. The CDR3 is 15 amino acids. CDR1 and CDR2 (germline): ENHRY, SYGVKD. Clones were read by immunoSEQ multiplex PCR, and TCRdb kept only the in-frame ones, dropping some. This sample carries some 40,000 clones, about 94% of them seen once, and the ten largest clones take less than 2%. This chain connects TRBV10-3 to TRBJ2-3; 7 bases map to TRBD2. Sequencing was performed on peripheral blood, taken in the third trimester of pregnancy. The clonotype was recovered from a female donor with multiple sclerosis, enrolled in a pregnancy study. This chain's CDR3 is CAISVASGSTDTQYF. The CDR3 DNA sequence: TGTGCCATCAGTGTAGCTAGCGGAAGCACAGATACGCAGTATTTT.